Listed below are T cell receptor beta chains from one sample, sequenced in a study of blood T cell repertoires in COVID-19. Some clones are missing from TCRdb's copy, which holds only in-frame ones; the method was immunoSEQ multiplex PCR. The table shows around 160,000 clones, with 78% occurring only once. The material sequenced was peripheral blood. The source is a woman at least 80 years old with acute or convalescent COVID-19. CDR3s include the opening cysteine and the closing phenylalanine or tryptophan. The order of the fields is clone size, V gene, J gene, CDR3 protein. The size of a clone is reported for some rows only, either as once, few or many, or as a class for expanded clones.

clone size: -; V gene: TRBV9; J gene: TRBJ2-1; CDR3 protein: CASSVATGQDYNEQFF
clone size: -; V gene: TRBV18; J gene: TRBJ2-5; CDR3 protein: CASSPLEQETQYF
clone size: -; V gene: TRBV5-6; J gene: TRBJ2-1; CDR3 protein: CASSLLDRGSYNEQFF
clone size: -; V gene: TRBV5-1; J gene: TRBJ1-4; CDR3 protein: CASSTGQGEEKLFF
clone size: -; V gene: TRBV11-1; J gene: TRBJ2-7; CDR3 protein: CASSLTGGSYEQYF
clone size: -; V gene: TRBV11-3; J gene: TRBJ2-3; CDR3 protein: CASSSRTRSTDTQYF
clone size: -; V gene: TRBV28; J gene: TRBJ1-5; CDR3 protein: CASSTGVIKSQHF
clone size: -; V gene: TRBV7-2; J gene: TRBJ2-7; CDR3 protein: CASSHSSRPYEQYF
clone size: -; V gene: TRBV10-3; J gene: TRBJ1-1; CDR3 protein: CAISEPTGASFF
clone size: -; V gene: TRBV3-1/TRBV3-2; J gene: TRBJ1-5; CDR3 protein: CASSQARGISPQHF
clone size: -; V gene: TRBV30; J gene: TRBJ1-5; CDR3 protein: CAWSVKGAQPQHF
clone size: -; V gene: TRBV7-2; J gene: TRBJ2-1; CDR3 protein: CASSSSTSGNEQFF
clone size: -; V gene: TRBV29-1; J gene: TRBJ2-7; CDR3 protein: CSVESRGGNYEQYF
clone size: once; V gene: TRBV15; J gene: TRBJ2-1; CDR3 protein: CATSIGQGRDEQFF
clone size: -; V gene: TRBV2; J gene: TRBJ2-5; CDR3 protein: CASSDGTGASRETQYF
clone size: few; V gene: TRBV5-5; J gene: TRBJ2-5; CDR3 protein: CASSLSPASGQETQYF
clone size: few; V gene: TRBV5-1; J gene: TRBJ1-5; CDR3 protein: CASSLVPASGQPQHF
clone size: once; V gene: TRBV18; J gene: TRBJ1-3; CDR3 protein: CASSPLGHSGNTIYF
clone size: -; V gene: TRBV28; J gene: TRBJ1-6; CDR3 protein: CASFGTRGSPLHF
clone size: few; V gene: TRBV7-9; J gene: TRBJ2-7; CDR3 protein: CASSTMDGPYEQYF
clone size: -; V gene: TRBV5-1; J gene: TRBJ1-2; CDR3 protein: CASSSHQGSGGYTF
clone size: -; V gene: TRBV6-5; J gene: TRBJ2-3; CDR3 protein: CASTRGGGGTDTQYF
clone size: -; V gene: TRBV2; J gene: TRBJ2-7; CDR3 protein: CASSVPGDYEQYF
clone size: few; V gene: TRBV19; J gene: TRBJ1-6; CDR3 protein: CASSPGGGESSYNSPLHF
clone size: -; V gene: TRBV28; J gene: TRBJ1-2; CDR3 protein: CASSRPQGIGYGYTF
clone size: few; V gene: TRBV7-7; J gene: TRBJ2-1; CDR3 protein: CASSPGTSGNNEQFF
clone size: few; V gene: TRBV2; J gene: TRBJ2-7; CDR3 protein: CASSRDRGFYEQYF
clone size: few; V gene: TRBV6-5; J gene: TRBJ1-6; CDR3 protein: CASNAGTANSPLHF
clone size: -; V gene: TRBV5-4; J gene: TRBJ2-3; CDR3 protein: CASSLRLAGDTDTQYF
clone size: few; V gene: TRBV30; J gene: TRBJ1-6; CDR3 protein: CAWTLTGWGSPLHF
clone size: -; V gene: TRBV7-9; J gene: TRBJ2-3; CDR3 protein: CASSLTGISTDTQYF
clone size: few; V gene: TRBV12-1; J gene: TRBJ2-5; CDR3 protein: CASSSFRVKETQYF
clone size: -; V gene: TRBV9; J gene: TRBJ2-1; CDR3 protein: CASSATGSGRLNEQFF
clone size: -; V gene: TRBV19; J gene: TRBJ2-2; CDR3 protein: CASMGQGFYTGELFF
clone size: -; V gene: TRBV3-1/TRBV3-2; J gene: TRBJ1-5; CDR3 protein: CASSRGGGGHQPQHF
clone size: -; V gene: TRBV2; J gene: TRBJ1-4; CDR3 protein: CATRPAGTPNEKLFF
clone size: few; V gene: TRBV6-5; J gene: TRBJ1-3; CDR3 protein: CASTWDSSGNTIYF
clone size: few; V gene: TRBV5-1; J gene: TRBJ1-1; CDR3 protein: CASTMTENTEAFF
clone size: -; V gene: TRBV7-8; J gene: TRBJ1-6; CDR3 protein: CASSPQTGTANSPLHF
clone size: -; V gene: TRBV28; J gene: TRBJ1-5; CDR3 protein: CASTPGGVPSGQPQHF
clone size: -; V gene: TRBV2; J gene: TRBJ2-7; CDR3 protein: CASRVVYEQYF
clone size: -; V gene: TRBV5-1; J gene: TRBJ2-7; CDR3 protein: CASSLAQGRAYEQYF
clone size: -; V gene: TRBV30; J gene: TRBJ1-5; CDR3 protein: CAWSTLTGGQPQHF
clone size: once; V gene: TRBV6-1; J gene: TRBJ1-5; CDR3 protein: CASNAAYSNQPQHF
clone size: -; V gene: TRBV7-9; J gene: TRBJ2-3; CDR3 protein: CASSLRQRGGPDTQYF